The 17 T cell receptor beta chains given below trace back to one sample, sequenced in a study of T cells in Graves' hyperthyroidism and ophthalmopathy. RNA transcripts served as the template for amplifying TCR beta CDR3 regions. TCR CDR3 underwent first-round RT-PCR with the HTBI primer set. TCRdb called the multiplex PCR reads again in MiXCR, with one record for every CDR3 protein. The data hold a few hundred thousand distinct CDR3 sequences, with roughly 15% observed a single time. The sequenced sample was blood. These receptors were collected from a woman aged 25 to 45 with Graves' ophthalmopathy.

This clonotype was seen ten or more times. The chain has TRBV20-1 and TRBJ2-1, with a weak D call TRBD1 (6 bases). This CDR3 has 14 amino acids. Germline loops: CDR1 DFQATT, CDR2 SNEGSKA (reference sequence). V was clipped by 6 bases and J by 1 base, with 13 bases between them. The CDR3 DNA reads as TGCAGTGCATCGACAGGCCCTTCCTACAATGAGCAGTTCTTC. Amino acids: CSASTGPSYNEQFF.

In this sample, this clonotype turned up many times. This rearrangement joins TRBV28 to TRBJ1-5; D unresolved. Per germline, CDR1 MDHEN and CDR2 SYDVKM. The CDR3 is made up of 13 amino acids. V was cut by 8 bases and J by 5 bases, with 13 bases left in between. The chain's CDR3 is CASDEALDQPQHF. The CDR3 DNA sequence: TGTGCCAGCGATGAGGCACTTGATCAGCCCCAGCATTTT.

CDR3 sequence (DNA): TGTGCCAGCAGTTACCAGGGTTCTCGGCAGCCCCAGCATTTT. Encoded protein: CASSYQGSRQPQHF. The chain recombines TRBV6-5 with TRBJ1-5; D is perhaps TRBD1 (5 bases). Germline V gene data show CDR1 as MNHEY and CDR2 as SVGAGI. The length of the CDR3 is 14 residues. Trimming pared 2 bases from V and 7 bases from J, leaving 12 bases between.

V is TRBV19 and J is TRBJ1-5; 9 nucleotides match TRBD1. Per germline, CDR1 LNHDA and CDR2 SQIVND (reference sequence). J gave up 4 bases and V 5 bases, and 9 bases lay outside the gene matches. This CDR3 is built from 16 residues. The CDR3, as DNA: TGTGCCAGTAGTCCGGAACCGGGACAGGGAAATCAGCCCCAGCATTTT. This codes for CASSPEPGQGNQPQHF.

About this clonotype itself: A much larger clone differs from this one at a single base, so this may be a read error. This chain joins TRBV14 and TRBJ1-6; maybe TRBD1 (6 bases). V was pared by 3 bases and J by 10 bases, with 13 bases between. The CDR3 spans 14 residues. Germline loops: CDR1 SGHDN, CDR2 FVKESK. The CDR3 nucleotides read TGTGCCAGCAGCCACCCCAGGGGAGGATCACCCCTCCACTTT. This gives the protein CASSHPRGGSPLHF.

There are many counts of this clonotype. The chain employs TRBV30 and TRBJ2-5, with a weak D call TRBD1 (5 bases). Germline V gene sequence: CDR1 GTSNPN, CDR2 SVGIG (reference sequence). The CDR3 spans 15 residues. The V gene lost 2 bases and the J gene lost 2 bases, with 15 bases spanning the gap. The DNA for the CDR3 is TGTGCCTGGAGTCCCGGCAGGGATAATCAAGAGACCCAGTACTTC. Translation gives CAWSPGRDNQETQYF.

The genes are TRBV10-2 and TRBJ2-6; possible D gene TRBD1, 6 bases. V was shortened by 4 bases and J by 0 bases, with 10 bases between the two germline ends. The CDR3 has 16 residues. CDR1 and CDR2 from the germline V gene are WSHSY and SAAADI. CDR3 bases: TGCGCCAGCAGTGTGCAGGGGCCCTCTGGGGCCAACGTCCTGACTTTC. As protein: CASSVQGPSGANVLTF.

As to this clonotype: No DNA is shown, since the ends of the CDR3 on it are uncertain; the CDR3 is the one TCRdb lists. This chain links TRBV27 with TRBJ2-5; the DNA was not compared with TRBD1, the D call given in the table. Per the germline V gene, CDR1 is MNHEY and CDR2 is SMNVEV (reference sequence). The CDR3 length is 19 residues, termini included. The CDR3 loop reads CASSLGDRQYFGPEETQFF.

The chain joins TRBV19 to TRBJ2-7; 7 nucleotides align to TRBD1. V lost 8 bases and J lost 3; bases outside the gene matches: 10. There are 14 residues in the CDR3. CDR1 LNHDA and CDR2 SQIVND come from the germline V gene (reference sequence). The DNA of the CDR3 is TGTGCCAGTTCCAAAGGGGGCCTTAACTACGAGCAGTACTTC. It is translated as CASSKGGLNYEQYF.

This clonotype appeared many times. The chain joins TRBV5-1 to TRBJ2-1; no definite D call. The V gene lost 0 bases and the J gene lost 5 bases, with 18 bases spanning the gap. Per the germline V gene, CDR1 is SGHRS and CDR2 is YFSETQ. The CDR3 consists of 17 residues. Here the CDR3 reads CASSLDSDNNAHNEQFF. Here the CDR3 DNA reads TGCGCCAGCAGCTTGGACTCCGACAATAACGCCCACAATGAGCAGTTCTTC.

This clonotype was seen at least ten times. V is TRBV30 and J is TRBJ2-1, with D perhaps TRBD2 (5 bases). CDR1 and CDR2 from the germline V gene are GTSNPN and SVGIG (reference sequence). The V and J ends lost 4 bases and 4 bases respectively, with 8 bases between them. The CDR3 is 12 amino acids. As DNA, the CDR3 is TGTGCCTGGACGGGCGGGTACAATGAGCAGTTCTTC. Translating it yields CAWTGGYNEQFF.

The table lists this clonotype with many counts. The chain combines TRBV7-8 with TRBJ2-3, with D hard to call. V gave up 0 bases and J gave up 2 bases, with 15 bases separating them. This CDR3 has 17 amino acids. Germline-derived CDR1 and CDR2 are SGHVS and FQNEAQ. The CDR3 reads CASSLALVGRVTDTQYF. The DNA for the CDR3 is TGTGCCAGCAGCTTAGCGCTCGTCGGAAGGGTCACAGATACGCAGTATTTT.

This clonotype appeared many times. This chain joins TRBV18 and TRBJ1-1, with unresolved D. This CDR3 is built from 15 residues. V was shortened by 1 base and J by 5 bases, with 14 bases between the two germline ends. Germline CDR1 and CDR2: KGHSH and LQKENI. CDR3 DNA sequence: TGTGCCAGCTCACCACAAGGGTACTCGGGAACTGAAGCTTTCTTT. Its protein is CASSPQGYSGTEAFF.

This clonotype was seen more than once but under ten times. The chain combines TRBV7-9 with TRBJ2-6; TRBD1 matches at 11 bases. The V and J ends lost 6 bases and 3 bases, in that order; junction bases with no gene match: 1. CDR3 length: 15 residues. Looked up from germline, CDR1 is SEHNR and CDR2 is FQNEAQ (reference sequence). This CDR3 is CASRGQGVGANVLTF. DNA for the CDR3: TGTGCCAGCAGGGGACAGGGGGTTGGGGCCAACGTCCTGACTTTC. The whole variable domain, remainder taken from reference TRBV7-9 and TRBJ2-6, is DTGVSQNPRHKITKRGQNVTFRCDPISEHNRLYWYRQTLGQGPEFLTYFQNEAQLEKSRLLSDRFSAERPKGSFSTLEIQRTEQGDSAMYLCASRGQGVGANVLTFGAGSRLTVL.

This clonotype was seen many times. V is TRBV2 and J is TRBJ1-1; D is unclear. Trimming took 5 bases from V and 1 from J, leaving 11 bases between them. The CDR3 consists of 14 residues. Germline V gene lookup returns CDR1 SNHLY and CDR2 FYNNEI. DNA for the CDR3: TGTGCCAGCAGTATGAGGCTTACGAACACTGAAGCTTTCTTT. Translated: CASSMRLTNTEAFF.

This clonotype was observed a few times. V gene TRBV7-2 combines with J gene TRBJ1-5, with unresolved D. V lost 5 bases and J 6 bases, leaving 14 bases between the germline ends. This CDR3 comprises 14 residues. Germline V lookup: CDR1 SGHTA, CDR2 FQGNSA. CDR3 sequence: CASSPVGNSQPQHF. CDR3 nucleotide sequence: TGTGCCAGCAGCCCGGTAGGAAACAGTCAGCCCCAGCATTTT.

The chain uses TRBV30 and TRBJ1-5; 7 bases agree with TRBD1. This CDR3 comprises 13 residues. Germline CDR1 reads GTSNPN; CDR2 reads SVGIG (reference sequence). Unmatched junction bases numbered 7, after V lost 6 bases and J lost 5 bases. CDR3 DNA sequence: TGTGCCTGCGCAGGGGGGGGGGATCAGCCCCAGCATTTT. Amino acid sequence: CACAGGGDQPQHF. The whole variable domain, remainder taken from reference TRBV30 and TRBJ1-5, is SQTIHQWPATLVQPVGSPLSLECTVEGTSNPNLYWYRQAAGRGLQLLFYSVGIGQISSEVPQNLSASRPQDRQFILSSKKLLLSDSGFYLCACAGGGDQPQHFGDGTRLSIL.